These T cell receptor beta chains were read from a single sample in a study of blood T cell repertoires in COVID-19. TCRdb's table, derived via immunoSEQ multiplex PCR, lists solely in-frame clones and lacks some. Altogether 68,000 or so clones are present, roughly nine tenths being singletons, with the ten largest covering 7.3%. Sequencing used peripheral blood. All receptors come from a middle-aged man with COVID-19, enrolled during active disease. Both conserved end residues are part of each CDR3. D genes are given only for firm matches. Clone size is stated in some rows and not others, as once, few, many or a class when expanded.

CDR3aa: CAWSVPGPLHDYEQYF
CDR3nt: TGTGCCTGGAGTGTACCAGGGCCTCTCCACGACTACGAGCAGTACTTC
abundance: few
v_gene: TRBV30
j_gene: TRBJ2-7
d_gene: NA

CDR3aa: CASSDTGATYNEQFF
CDR3nt: TGCGCCAGCAGTGATACAGGGGCCACCTACAATGAGCAGTTCTTC
abundance: NA
v_gene: TRBV10-1
j_gene: TRBJ2-1
d_gene: TRBD1

CDR3aa: CASSLQIDTGELFF
CDR3nt: TGTGCCAGCAGCCTACAGATAGACACCGGGGAGCTGTTTTTT
abundance: NA
v_gene: TRBV11-2
j_gene: TRBJ2-2
d_gene: NA

CDR3aa: CASSPSDYYNEQFF
CDR3nt: TGTGCCAGCAGCCCTAGTGACTACTACAATGAGCAGTTCTTC
abundance: few
v_gene: TRBV3-1/TRBV3-2
j_gene: TRBJ2-1
d_gene: NA

CDR3aa: CASRQGASMEGYTF
CDR3nt: TGCGCCAGCCGGCAGGGGGCCTCGATGGAGGGCTACACCTTC
abundance: NA
v_gene: TRBV5-1
j_gene: TRBJ1-2
d_gene: TRBD1

CDR3aa: CASSIGTSGVRSSYNEQFF
CDR3nt: TGTGCCAGCAGCATCGGGACTAGCGGGGTTAGAAGCTCCTACAATGAGCAGTTCTTC
abundance: NA
v_gene: TRBV3-1/TRBV3-2
j_gene: TRBJ2-1
d_gene: TRBD2

CDR3aa: CASSDGSKVAFF
CDR3nt: TGTGCCAGCAGTGACGGGAGCAAGGTCGCTTTCTTT
abundance: NA
v_gene: TRBV2
j_gene: TRBJ1-1
d_gene: NA

CDR3aa: CASSESTLAGGTETQYF
CDR3nt: TGCGCCAGCAGTGAGTCGACACTAGCGGGGGGGACTGAGACCCAGTACTTC
abundance: NA
v_gene: TRBV10-1
j_gene: TRBJ2-5
d_gene: TRBD2

CDR3aa: CASSSQGTDLRPLHF
CDR3nt: TGTGCCAGCAGTTCCCAGGGGACAGACCTTAGGCCCCTCCACTTT
abundance: NA
v_gene: TRBV6-5
j_gene: TRBJ1-6
d_gene: TRBD1

CDR3aa: CSVEGAGGLGNEQFF
CDR3nt: TGCAGCGTTGAAGGAGCGGGGGGCTTGGGGAATGAGCAGTTCTTC
abundance: NA
v_gene: TRBV29-1
j_gene: TRBJ2-1
d_gene: TRBD2

CDR3aa: CASSATGVSYNEQFF
CDR3nt: TGTGCCAGCAGCGCGACAGGGGTCTCCTACAATGAGCAGTTCTTC
abundance: NA
v_gene: TRBV3-1/TRBV3-2
j_gene: TRBJ2-1
d_gene: TRBD1

CDR3aa: CASSSTGLSGELFF
CDR3nt: TGTGCCAGCAGCTCTACAGGGCTGTCCGGGGAGCTGTTTTTT
abundance: NA
v_gene: TRBV3-1/TRBV3-2
j_gene: TRBJ2-2
d_gene: NA

CDR3aa: CTSSQNLAGAQHTGELFF
CDR3nt: TGCACCAGCAGCCAAAACCTAGCGGGGGCCCAACACACCGGGGAGCTGTTTTTT
abundance: NA
v_gene: TRBV1
j_gene: TRBJ2-2
d_gene: NA

CDR3aa: CASSLGAPNTEAFF
CDR3nt: TGCGCCAGCAGCTTGGGGGCCCCGAACACTGAAGCTTTCTTT
abundance: NA
v_gene: TRBV5-1
j_gene: TRBJ1-1
d_gene: NA

CDR3aa: CASRAGAGSYEQYF
CDR3nt: TGTGCCAGCAGGGCCGGGGCGGGATCTTACGAGCAGTACTTC
abundance: NA
v_gene: TRBV6-5
j_gene: TRBJ2-7
d_gene: NA

CDR3aa: CASSEGGYNEQFF
CDR3nt: TGTGCCAGCAGTGAAGGAGGATACAATGAGCAGTTCTTC
abundance: NA
v_gene: TRBV25-1
j_gene: TRBJ2-1
d_gene: NA

CDR3aa: CASSEGTGNTEAFF
CDR3nt: TGTGCCAGCAGTGAAGGGACAGGGAACACTGAAGCTTTCTTT
abundance: once
v_gene: TRBV2
j_gene: TRBJ1-1
d_gene: TRBD1

CDR3aa: CASSFPQTSYGYTF
CDR3nt: TGTGCCAGCAGTTTCCCCCAGACTTCTTATGGCTACACCTTC
abundance: NA
v_gene: TRBV27
j_gene: TRBJ1-2
d_gene: NA

CDR3aa: CATSRSYLSEAFF
CDR3nt: TGTGCCACCAGCAGATCCTACCTGAGTGAAGCTTTCTTT
abundance: NA
v_gene: TRBV15
j_gene: TRBJ1-1
d_gene: NA

CDR3aa: CASSLSHYGTSEETQYF
CDR3nt: TGTGCCAGCAGCTTATCTCACTACGGGACTAGCGAAGAGACCCAGTACTTC
abundance: NA
v_gene: TRBV13
j_gene: TRBJ2-5
d_gene: TRBD2

CDR3aa: CASSPAGGETQYF
CDR3nt: TGTGCCAGCAGCCCCGCAGGGGGTGAAACGCAGTATTTT
abundance: NA
v_gene: TRBV11-3
j_gene: TRBJ2-3
d_gene: TRBD1

CDR3aa: CASSLGGDTEAFF
CDR3nt: TGTGCCAGCAGCTTAGGGGGCGACACTGAAGCTTTCTTT
abundance: NA
v_gene: TRBV11-2
j_gene: TRBJ1-1
d_gene: NA

CDR3aa: CASSWVAGGPYEQYF
CDR3nt: TGCGCCAGCAGCTGGGTAGCGGGGGGGCCTTACGAGCAGTACTTC
abundance: NA
v_gene: TRBV5-1
j_gene: TRBJ2-7
d_gene: TRBD2

CDR3aa: CASSEGASDNQPQHF
CDR3nt: TGCGCCAGCAGTGAGGGAGCAAGCGACAATCAGCCCCAGCATTTT
abundance: few
v_gene: TRBV10-1
j_gene: TRBJ1-5
d_gene: NA

CDR3aa: CASSLQGEADTQYF
CDR3nt: TGTGCCAGCAGCCTACAGGGGGAGGCAGATACGCAGTATTTT
abundance: NA
v_gene: TRBV6-5
j_gene: TRBJ2-3
d_gene: TRBD1

CDR3aa: CASSINSLQETQYF
CDR3nt: TGTGCCAGTAGTATAAACAGCCTGCAAGAGACCCAGTACTTC
abundance: NA
v_gene: TRBV19
j_gene: TRBJ2-5
d_gene: NA

CDR3aa: CASSSRRGSNNEQFF
CDR3nt: TGTGCCAGCAGCTCTCGGCGGGGTTCTAACAATGAGCAGTTCTTC
abundance: NA
v_gene: TRBV28
j_gene: TRBJ2-1
d_gene: NA

CDR3aa: CASGLDGVIARVAQYF
CDR3nt: TGTGCTAGTGGTTTGGATGGTGTCATTGCCCGGGTAGCGCAGTATTTT
abundance: NA
v_gene: TRBV12-5
j_gene: TRBJ2-3
d_gene: NA

CDR3aa: CASRDRGRRNTEAFF
CDR3nt: TGTGCCAGCCGGGACAGGGGGCGAAGGAACACTGAAGCTTTCTTT
abundance: NA
v_gene: TRBV19
j_gene: TRBJ1-1
d_gene: TRBD1

CDR3aa: CASSYAAYEQYF
CDR3nt: TGTGCCAGCAGTTACGCGGCCTACGAGCAGTACTTC
abundance: NA
v_gene: TRBV6-5
j_gene: TRBJ2-7
d_gene: NA

CDR3aa: CASTTLSYEQYF
CDR3nt: TGTGCCAGCACTACCCTCTCCTACGAGCAGTACTTC
abundance: NA
v_gene: TRBV2
j_gene: TRBJ2-7
d_gene: NA

CDR3aa: CAKTGQGDDQPQHF
CDR3nt: TGTGCCAAGACCGGGCAGGGCGACGATCAGCCCCAGCATTTT
abundance: NA
v_gene: TRBV6-4
j_gene: TRBJ1-5
d_gene: NA

CDR3aa: CASSQRGNEKLFF
CDR3nt: TGTGCCAGCAGCCAAAGGGGGAACGAAAAACTGTTTTTT
abundance: NA
v_gene: TRBV3-1/TRBV3-2
j_gene: TRBJ1-4
d_gene: NA

CDR3aa: CASSPPGLAFPGELFF
CDR3nt: TGCGCCAGCAGCCCACCGGGACTAGCGTTTCCCGGGGAGCTGTTTTTT
abundance: NA
v_gene: TRBV4-1
j_gene: TRBJ2-2
d_gene: TRBD2

CDR3aa: CAISDNRDRVFYVYEQYF
CDR3nt: TGTGCCATCAGTGACAACCGGGACAGGGTATTTTACGTCTACGAGCAGTACTTC
abundance: NA
v_gene: TRBV10-3
j_gene: TRBJ2-7
d_gene: TRBD1

CDR3aa: CASRQDRGRGEQYF
CDR3nt: TGTGCCAGCAGACAGGACAGGGGACGAGGCGAGCAGTACTTC
abundance: NA
v_gene: TRBV6-5
j_gene: TRBJ2-7
d_gene: TRBD1

CDR3aa: CASLERGKSDTQYF
CDR3nt: TGTGCCAGCCTCGAGCGGGGGAAATCAGATACGCAGTATTTT
abundance: NA
v_gene: TRBV28
j_gene: TRBJ2-3
d_gene: TRBD2

CDR3aa: CASSFPQGNYGYTF
CDR3nt: TGTGCCAGCAGTTTTCCGCAGGGTAACTATGGCTACACCTTC
abundance: NA
v_gene: TRBV5-5
j_gene: TRBJ1-2
d_gene: NA

CDR3aa: CAWSLLSGSGYTF
CDR3nt: TGTGCCTGGAGTCTACTTTCAGGGTCGGGCTACACCTTC
abundance: NA
v_gene: TRBV30
j_gene: TRBJ1-2
d_gene: NA

CDR3aa: CASKYRGPNTEAFF
CDR3nt: TGCGCCAGCAAGTACAGGGGGCCGAACACTGAAGCTTTCTTT
abundance: NA
v_gene: TRBV10-1
j_gene: TRBJ1-1
d_gene: TRBD1

CDR3aa: CASSLGRGLSYEQYF
CDR3nt: TGTGCCAGCAGCTTAGGGCGGGGCCTCTCCTACGAGCAGTACTTC
abundance: NA
v_gene: TRBV7-6
j_gene: TRBJ2-7
d_gene: NA

CDR3aa: CASSLLQGGFEQYF
CDR3nt: TGCGCCAGCAGCTTGTTGCAGGGAGGGTTCGAGCAGTACTTC
abundance: NA
v_gene: TRBV5-1
j_gene: TRBJ2-7
d_gene: TRBD2